The 16 T cell receptor beta chains reported below all come from one sample, sequenced in a study of T cells in Graves' hyperthyroidism and ophthalmopathy (dated by TCRdb to the late 2010s). The method behind the library was multiplex PCR. The instrument was an Illumina HiSeq 2000. Amplification of TCR beta CDR3 regions was carried out from RNA transcripts. The TCR CDR3 was subjected to a first round of RT-PCR using the HTBI primer set and the Qiagen OneStep RT-PCR kit. TCRdb reran the public reads through fastp at Q25 and MiXCR, keeping productive beta chains. Rows merge per CDR3 protein into single entries with the most common DNA and genes. Within this sample are under 300,000 distinct CDR3 sequences, with approximately 20% of them counted one time only. The leading ten clones occupy around 62% of the sample. The sequencing input was blood. The receptor source for this set is a man aged 30 to 45 with Graves' ophthalmopathy.

Ten or more counts support this clonotype. This chain joins TRBV20-1 and TRBJ2-3; no clear D. The CDR3 totals 15 residues. The germline V and J ends were trimmed by 5 bases and 1 base, with 16 bases remaining between them. From germline, CDR1 is DFQATT and CDR2 SNEGSKA (reference sequence). CDR3 loop: CSAPVATTRTDTQYF. CDR3 coding DNA: TGCAGTGCTCCAGTAGCAACCACCCGCACAGATACGCAGTATTTT.

V is TRBV4-1 and J is TRBJ1-1; D remains ambiguous. V lost 2 bases and J lost 0, with 4 bases in between. This CDR3 has 13 residues. Germline V gene sequence: CDR1 MGHRA, CDR2 YSYEKL. The CDR3 sequence: CASSQLMNTEAFF. The CDR3 DNA follows: TGCGCCAGCAGCCAACTAATGAACACTGAAGCTTTCTTT.

This clonotype has a single count. CDR3 in DNA: TGTGCCAGTAATGAGCGGGAGTCCCAAGGGCAGTTCTTC. This sequence encodes CASNERESQGQFF. V and J are TRBV19 and TRBJ2-1, with 8 bases aligning to TRBD2. The CDR3 is 13 amino acids. After removal of 7 bases from V and 12 bases from J, the junction contained 11 bases not matched to a gene. CDR1 LNHDA and CDR2 SQIVND come from the germline V gene (reference sequence).

The chain has TRBV7-9 and TRBJ1-3, with a tentative D call TRBD1 (6 bases). Germline-derived CDR1 and CDR2 are SEHNR and FQNEAQ (reference sequence). Trimming removed 5 bases at V and 2 bases at J, with 13 bases between. The CDR3 is 15 residues long. The CDR3: CASSSDRRTGNTIYF. The CDR3 DNA follows: TGTGCCAGCAGCAGCGACAGGCGTACTGGAAACACCATATATTTT.

This clonotype has ten or more counts. The chain uses TRBV28 and TRBJ1-2, with 9 bases identical to TRBD1. Germline loops: CDR1 MDHEN, CDR2 SYDVKM. CDR3 size: 15 residues. The V gene end was trimmed by 4 bases and the J gene end by 1 base; junction bases not matched to a gene: 4. CDR3 nucleotides: TGTGCCAGCAGTTGGGGGACAGGGAGTAACTATGGCTACACCTTC. Amino acids: CASSWGTGSNYGYTF.

This clonotype was found many times. The genes are TRBV28 and TRBJ2-2, with 15 bases that match TRBD2. Germline V gene lookup returns CDR1 MDHEN and CDR2 SYDVKM. Germline trimming cut 4 bases from V and 7 bases from J; bases unmatched to any gene: 1. The CDR3 runs 15 residues. CDR3 region: CASSSGLAGGGELFF. Written as DNA, the CDR3 is TGTGCCAGCAGTTCGGGACTAGCGGGAGGCGGGGAGCTGTTTTTT. Complete variable domain (other parts from reference TRBV28 and TRBJ2-2): DVKVTQSSRYLVKRTGEKVFLECVQDMDHENMFWYRQDPGLGLRLIYFSYDVKMKEKGDIPEGYSVSREKKERFSLILESASTNQTSMYLCASSSGLAGGGELFFGEGSRLTVL.

This clonotype was found a few times. The chain joins TRBV5-1 to TRBJ2-7, with D unclear. The CDR3 loop spans 16 amino acids. Looked up from germline, CDR1 is SGHRS and CDR2 is YFSETQ. Trimming left V 0 bases short and J 7 bases short, with 20 bases between. The CDR3 reads CASSLVRTLRFQEQYF. The CDR3 DNA reads TGCGCCAGCAGCTTGGTCCGAACCCTGAGATTCCAAGAGCAGTACTTC.

The chain combines TRBV9 with TRBJ2-7; 7 nucleotides agree with TRBD2. V lost 2 bases to trimming and J lost 2 bases; unmatched junction nucleotides: 7. CDR3 length: 15 amino acids. The germline gives CDR1 SGDLS, CDR2 YYNGEE. In DNA form, the CDR3 reads TGTGCCAGCAGCGTCGGAGCGGGATATACCTACGAGCAGTACTTC. Translating it yields CASSVGAGYTYEQYF.

In its sample, this clonotype was seen many times. J is TRBJ1-1 and V is TRBV5-1; 7 bases map to TRBD1. V lost 4 bases, J lost 2 bases, and 5 bases stayed unmatched. This CDR3 comprises 14 residues. Germline assignment: CDR1 SGHRS and CDR2 YFSETQ. CDR3: CASSLGQANTEAFF. DNA of the CDR3: TGCGCCAGCAGCCTTGGACAGGCCAACACTGAAGCTTTCTTT.

The sample holds many counts of this clonotype. The rearrangement joins TRBV18 to TRBJ2-1; D perhaps matches TRBD2 (6 bases). Germline lookup yields CDR1 KGHSH and CDR2 LQKENI. V lost 0 bases and J lost 3, with 12 bases in between. CDR3 length: 16 amino acids. This CDR3 is CASSPPGGTNYNEQFF. The CDR3 region has the DNA TGTGCCAGCTCACCACCAGGCGGGACGAACTACAATGAGCAGTTCTTC.

The V gene is TRBV7-6, the J gene TRBJ2-2; no clear D gene. CDR3 length: 13 amino acids. The germline V gene has CDR1 SGHVS and CDR2 FNYEAQ. V was clipped by 2 bases and J by 4 bases, with 5 bases between them. CDR3 in amino acids: CASSLMATGELFF. In nucleotides, the CDR3 is TGTGCCAGCAGCTTAATGGCCACCGGGGAGCTGTTTTTT.

For this clonotype: A much larger clone lies one base from this, so it may be a read error. This chain joins TRBV20-1 and TRBJ2-2; no firm D call. The CDR3 is made up of 14 amino acids. The germline CDR1 and CDR2 sequences are DFQATT and SNEGSKA (reference sequence). Trimming pared 0 bases from V and 7 bases from J, leaving 12 bases between. The DNA for the CDR3 is TGCAGTGCTAGAGATGGAACGACGGGCGGGGAGCTGTTTTTT. Protein: CSARDGTTGGELFF.

This clonotype was found many times. The chain carries TRBV6-1 and TRBJ1-5, with no clear D. V lost 0 bases to trimming and J lost 9 bases, with 12 bases between them. CDR3 length equals 14 residues. The V gene's germline CDR1 is MNHNS and CDR2 SASEGT. CDR3 coding DNA: TGTGCCAGCAGTGAAGCTGTTCAAGGCTCGCCCCAGCATTTT. Translating gives CASSEAVQGSPQHF.

This clonotype came up a few times. V and J are TRBV5-6 and TRBJ2-7; D gene ambiguous. The CDR3 spans 13 residues. Germline V gene sequence: CDR1 SGHDT, CDR2 YYEEEE. V shed 0 bases and J shed 7 bases, with 11 bases lying between them. The CDR3: CASSLDWTNEQYF. DNA for the CDR3: TGTGCCAGCAGCTTGGACTGGACCAATGAGCAGTACTTC.

This clonotype has only a few counts. At one end the junction does not follow the germline gene, possibly because of a read error. V gene TRBV30 combines with J gene TRBJ2-1; the match to TRBD2 covers 11 bases. This CDR3 is 20 amino acids long. The germline gives CDR1 GTSNPN, CDR2 SVGIG (reference sequence). CDR3 sequence reads: CAWSSSGTSGKKIYYNEQFF. Written as DNA, the CDR3 is TGCGCCTGGAGTTCCTCCGGGACTAGCGGAAAAAAGATTTACTACAATGAGCAGTTCTTC. Based on the CDR3 plus reference TRBV30 and TRBJ2-1, the full variable domain is SQTIHQWPATLVQPVGSPLSLECTVEGTSNPNLYWYRQAAGRGLQLLFYSVGIGQISSEVPQNLSASRPQDRQFILSSKKLLLSDSGFYLCAWSSSGTSGKKIYYNEQFFGPGTRLTVL.

The chain links TRBV7-9 to TRBJ2-7; 8 bases align to TRBD2. The CDR3 is 13 residues long. V lost 3 bases, J lost 6 bases, and 4 bases stayed unmatched. From germline, CDR1 is SEHNR and CDR2 FQNEAQ (reference sequence). For the CDR3, the DNA is TGTGCCAGCAGCTTGGGGACTAGTGTCGAGCAGTACTTC. Translated: CASSLGTSVEQYF.